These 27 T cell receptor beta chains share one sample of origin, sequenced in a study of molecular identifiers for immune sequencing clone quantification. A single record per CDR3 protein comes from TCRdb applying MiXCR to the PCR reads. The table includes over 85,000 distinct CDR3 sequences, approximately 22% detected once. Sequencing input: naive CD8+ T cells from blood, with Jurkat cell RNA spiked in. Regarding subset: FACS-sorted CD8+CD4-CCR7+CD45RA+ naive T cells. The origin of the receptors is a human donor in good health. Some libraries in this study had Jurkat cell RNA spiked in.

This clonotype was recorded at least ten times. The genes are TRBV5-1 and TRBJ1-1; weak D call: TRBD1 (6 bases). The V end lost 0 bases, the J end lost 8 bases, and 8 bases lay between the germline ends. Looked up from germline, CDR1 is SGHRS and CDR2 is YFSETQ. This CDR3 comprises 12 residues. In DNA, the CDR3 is TGCGCCAGCAGCTTGGACAGGGAAGAAGCTTTCTTT. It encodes CASSLDREEAFF.

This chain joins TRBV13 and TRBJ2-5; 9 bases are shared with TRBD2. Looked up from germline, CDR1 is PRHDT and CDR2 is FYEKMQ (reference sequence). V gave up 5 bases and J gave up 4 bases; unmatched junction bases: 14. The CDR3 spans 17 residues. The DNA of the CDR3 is TGTGCCAGCAGCCCACTAGCGGGTGTAGGCAGTGTAGAGACCCAGTACTTC. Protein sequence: CASSPLAGVGSVETQYF.

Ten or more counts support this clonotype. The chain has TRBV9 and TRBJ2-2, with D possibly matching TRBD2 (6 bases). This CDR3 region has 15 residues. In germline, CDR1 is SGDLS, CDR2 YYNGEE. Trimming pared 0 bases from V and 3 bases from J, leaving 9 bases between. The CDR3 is CASSVVGSHTGELFF. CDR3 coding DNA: TGTGCCAGCAGCGTAGTCGGGAGTCACACCGGGGAGCTGTTTTTT.

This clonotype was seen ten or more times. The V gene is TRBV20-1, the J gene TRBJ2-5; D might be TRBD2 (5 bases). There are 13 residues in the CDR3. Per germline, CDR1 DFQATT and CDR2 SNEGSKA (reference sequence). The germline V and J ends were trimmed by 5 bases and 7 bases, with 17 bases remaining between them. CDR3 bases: TGCAGTGCTTTTAACCGGGGTGCGGGGACCCAGTACTTC. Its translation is CSAFNRGAGTQYF.

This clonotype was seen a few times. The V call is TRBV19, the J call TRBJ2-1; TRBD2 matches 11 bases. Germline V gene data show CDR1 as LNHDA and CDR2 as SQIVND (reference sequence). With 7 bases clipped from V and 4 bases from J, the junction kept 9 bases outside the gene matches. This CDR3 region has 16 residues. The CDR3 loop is CASTLAGGPSYNEQFF. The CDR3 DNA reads TGTGCCAGTACCTTAGCGGGAGGGCCCTCTTACAATGAGCAGTTCTTC.

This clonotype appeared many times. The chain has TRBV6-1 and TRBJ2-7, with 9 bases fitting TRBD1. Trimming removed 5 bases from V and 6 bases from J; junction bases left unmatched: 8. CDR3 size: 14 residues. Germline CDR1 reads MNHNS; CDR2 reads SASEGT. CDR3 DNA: TGTGCCAGCAGTAAAGGGGACAGGGATGGCGAGCAGTACTTC. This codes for CASSKGDRDGEQYF.

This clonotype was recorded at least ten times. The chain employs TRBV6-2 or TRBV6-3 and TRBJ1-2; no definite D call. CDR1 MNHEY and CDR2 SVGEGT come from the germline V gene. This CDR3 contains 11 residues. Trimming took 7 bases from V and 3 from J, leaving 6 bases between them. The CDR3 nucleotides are TGTGCCAGCAACACCTACTATGGCTACACCTTC. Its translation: CASNTYYGYTF.

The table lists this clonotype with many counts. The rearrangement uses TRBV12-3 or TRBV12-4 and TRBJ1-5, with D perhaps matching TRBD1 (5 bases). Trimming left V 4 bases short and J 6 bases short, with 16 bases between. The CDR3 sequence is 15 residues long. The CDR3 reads CASSSRGYIGQPQHF. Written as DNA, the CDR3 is TGTGCCAGCAGTTCCCGGGGGTATATCGGTCAGCCCCAGCATTTT.

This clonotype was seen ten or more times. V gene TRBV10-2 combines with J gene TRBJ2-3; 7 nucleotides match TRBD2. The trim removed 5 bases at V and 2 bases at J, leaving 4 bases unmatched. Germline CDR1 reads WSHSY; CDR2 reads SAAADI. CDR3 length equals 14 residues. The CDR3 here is CASSRTRFTDTQYF. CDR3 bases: TGCGCCAGCAGTAGGACTAGGTTCACAGATACGCAGTATTTT.

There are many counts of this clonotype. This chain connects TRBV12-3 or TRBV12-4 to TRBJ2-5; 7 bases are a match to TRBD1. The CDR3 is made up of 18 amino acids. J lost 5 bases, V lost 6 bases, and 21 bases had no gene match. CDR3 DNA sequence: TGTGCCAGCAGACAGGCCCCCGGGACAGCCGGCGAGGAGGAGACCCAGTACTTC. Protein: CASRQAPGTAGEEETQYF.

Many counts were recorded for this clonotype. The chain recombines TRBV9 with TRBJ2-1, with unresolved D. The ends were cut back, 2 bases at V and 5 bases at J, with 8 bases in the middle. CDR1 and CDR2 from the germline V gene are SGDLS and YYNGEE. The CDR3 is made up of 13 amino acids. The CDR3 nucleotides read TGTGCCAGCAGCGTGGGCAGTCACAATGAGCAGTTCTTC. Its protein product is CASSVGSHNEQFF.

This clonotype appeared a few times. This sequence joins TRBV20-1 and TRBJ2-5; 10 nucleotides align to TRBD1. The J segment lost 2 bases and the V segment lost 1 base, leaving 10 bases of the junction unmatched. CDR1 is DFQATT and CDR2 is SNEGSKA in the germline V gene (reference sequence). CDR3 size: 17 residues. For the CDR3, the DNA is TGCAGTGCTAGAGGTCCGACAGGGGGCGCAGGGCAAGAGACCCAGTACTTC. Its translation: CSARGPTGGAGQETQYF.

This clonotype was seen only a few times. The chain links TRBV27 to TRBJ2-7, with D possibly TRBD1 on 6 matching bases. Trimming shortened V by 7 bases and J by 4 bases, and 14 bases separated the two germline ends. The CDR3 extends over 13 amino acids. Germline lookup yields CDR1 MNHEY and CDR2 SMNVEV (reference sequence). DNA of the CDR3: TGTGCCAGCACCAAGGAGAGGGGGTACGAGCAGTACTTC. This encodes CASTKERGYEQYF.

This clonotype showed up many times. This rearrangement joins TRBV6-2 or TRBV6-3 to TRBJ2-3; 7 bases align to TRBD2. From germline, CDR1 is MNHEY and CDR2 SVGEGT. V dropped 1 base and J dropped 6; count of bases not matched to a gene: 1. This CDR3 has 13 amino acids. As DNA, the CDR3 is TGTGCCAGCAGTTACTACGGGAGGGATACGCAGTATTTT. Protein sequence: CASSYYGRDTQYF.

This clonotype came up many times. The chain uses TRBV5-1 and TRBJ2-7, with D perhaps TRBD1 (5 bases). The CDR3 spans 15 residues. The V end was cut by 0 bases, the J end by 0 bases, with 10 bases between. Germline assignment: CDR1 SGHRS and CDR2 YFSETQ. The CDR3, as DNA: TGCGCCAGCAGCTTGGTTGGCAGGGACTCCTACGAGCAGTACTTC. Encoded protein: CASSLVGRDSYEQYF.

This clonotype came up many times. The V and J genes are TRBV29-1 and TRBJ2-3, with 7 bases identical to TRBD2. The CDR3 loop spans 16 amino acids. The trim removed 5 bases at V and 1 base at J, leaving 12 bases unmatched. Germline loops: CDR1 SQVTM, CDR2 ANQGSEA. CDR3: CSVLGLRESGTDTQYF. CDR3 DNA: TGCAGCGTTCTTGGACTGCGGGAGAGTGGCACAGATACGCAGTATTTT.

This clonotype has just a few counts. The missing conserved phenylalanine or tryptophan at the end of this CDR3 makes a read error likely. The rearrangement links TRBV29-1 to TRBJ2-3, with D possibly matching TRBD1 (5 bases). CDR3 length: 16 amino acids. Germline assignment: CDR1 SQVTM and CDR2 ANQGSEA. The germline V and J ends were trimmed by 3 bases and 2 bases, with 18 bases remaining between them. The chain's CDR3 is CSVESWTREITDTQYL. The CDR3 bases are TGCAGCGTTGAGTCTTGGACAAGGGAAATCACAGATACGCAGTATCTT.

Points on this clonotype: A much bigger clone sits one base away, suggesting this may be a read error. CDR3: CASSYDQGMGEQYF. CDR3 DNA sequence: TGTGCCAGCAGTTACGATCAGGGGATGGGCGAGCAGTACTTC. The chain links TRBV6-5 to TRBJ2-7; TRBD1 might be the D (6 bases). The CDR3 totals 14 residues. In germline, CDR1 is MNHEY, CDR2 SVGAGI. With 2 bases removed from V and 6 bases from J, the gap between germline ends came to 14 bases.

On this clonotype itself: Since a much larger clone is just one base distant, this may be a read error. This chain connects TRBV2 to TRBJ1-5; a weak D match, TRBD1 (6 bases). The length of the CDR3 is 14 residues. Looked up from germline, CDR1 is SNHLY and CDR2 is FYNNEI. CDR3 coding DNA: TGTGTCACCAGACAGGATTATAGCAATCAGCCCCAGCATTTT. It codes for CVTRQDYSNQPQHF.

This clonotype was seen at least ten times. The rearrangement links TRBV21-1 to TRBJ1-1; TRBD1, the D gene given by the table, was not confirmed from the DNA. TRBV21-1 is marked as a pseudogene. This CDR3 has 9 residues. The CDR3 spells CASSAGPIF. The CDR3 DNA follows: TGTGCCAGCAGTGCCGGGCCGATCTTT.

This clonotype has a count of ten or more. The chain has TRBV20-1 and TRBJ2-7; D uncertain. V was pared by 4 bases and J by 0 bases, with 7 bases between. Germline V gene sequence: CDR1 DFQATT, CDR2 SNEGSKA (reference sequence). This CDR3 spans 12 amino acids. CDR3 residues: CSAMFSSYEQYF. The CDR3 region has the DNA TGCAGTGCTATGTTCAGCTCCTACGAGCAGTACTTC.

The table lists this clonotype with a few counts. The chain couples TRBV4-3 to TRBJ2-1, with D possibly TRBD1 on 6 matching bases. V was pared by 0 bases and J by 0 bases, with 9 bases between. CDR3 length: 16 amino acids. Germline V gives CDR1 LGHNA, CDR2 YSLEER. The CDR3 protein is CASSQETGISYNEQFF. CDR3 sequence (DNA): TGCGCCAGCAGCCAAGAGACAGGAATCTCCTACAATGAGCAGTTCTTC.

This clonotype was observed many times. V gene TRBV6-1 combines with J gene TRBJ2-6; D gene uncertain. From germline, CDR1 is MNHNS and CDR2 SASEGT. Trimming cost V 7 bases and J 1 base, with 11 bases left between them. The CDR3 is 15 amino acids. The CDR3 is CASTPIESGANVLTF. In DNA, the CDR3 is TGTGCCAGCACTCCGATAGAATCTGGGGCCAACGTCCTGACTTTC.

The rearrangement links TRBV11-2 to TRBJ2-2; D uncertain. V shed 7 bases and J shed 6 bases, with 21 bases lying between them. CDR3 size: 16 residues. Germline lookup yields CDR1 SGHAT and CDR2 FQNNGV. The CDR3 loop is CASIQIDLSLSGELFF. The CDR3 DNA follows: TGTGCCAGCATCCAAATCGACCTGAGCTTGTCCGGGGAGCTGTTTTTT.

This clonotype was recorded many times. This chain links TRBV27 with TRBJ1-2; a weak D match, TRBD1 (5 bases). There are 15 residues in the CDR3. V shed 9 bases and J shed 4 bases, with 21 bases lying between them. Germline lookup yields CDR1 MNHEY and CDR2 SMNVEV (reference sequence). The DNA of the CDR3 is TGTGCCAGTTCCGTGGAGGGACCCACCGGCTATGGCTACACCTTC. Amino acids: CASSVEGPTGYGYTF.

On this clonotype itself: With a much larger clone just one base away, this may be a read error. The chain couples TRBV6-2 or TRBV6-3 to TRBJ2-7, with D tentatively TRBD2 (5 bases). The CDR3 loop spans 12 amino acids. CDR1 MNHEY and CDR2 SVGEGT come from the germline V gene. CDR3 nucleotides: TGTGCCACTTCTCGGAGGACCTACGGGCAGTACTTC. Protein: CATSRRTYGQYF.

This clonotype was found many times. The CDR3 spells CASSQPSGAEAFF. The CDR3, as DNA: TGCGCCAGCAGCCAACCCAGTGGGGCTGAAGCTTTCTTT. The genes are TRBV4-1 and TRBJ1-1; D uncertain. The germline V gene has CDR1 MGHRA and CDR2 YSYEKL. The CDR3 extends over 13 amino acids. V was clipped by 2 bases and J by 6 bases, with 10 bases between them.